The table lists the clone carrying this T cell receptor (beta chain) with many counts. These data are taken from a study of human T cells and chemical hapten exposure. TCRdb processed the RACE reads anew with MiXCR; each CDR3 protein has one entry. The repertoire holds roughly 70,000 distinct CDR3 sequences, with around 9.5% as singletons. Time point described: patch test 1, 2 weeks after DPC sensitization. Treatment denoted: therapeutic diphenylcyclopropenone sensitization with weekly scalp DPC. CDR1 DFQATT and CDR2 SNEGSKA come from the germline V gene (reference sequence). The CDR3 is 15 residues long. J gave up 2 bases and V 2 bases, and 8 bases lay outside the gene matches.

Here the sequenced sample was whole blood, taken in connection with sensitization to the hapten diphenylcyclopropenone (DPC). The rearrangement links TRBV20-1 to TRBJ2-7; 8 bases are shared with TRBD1. The receptor's source is a woman between 35 and 50 years old with alopecia areata. Some clones in this sample may be carry-over from other donors' samples. The CDR3: CSARPRTGITYEQYF. In DNA, the CDR3 is TGCAGTGCTAGACCCCGGACAGGGATAACCTACGAGCAGTACTTC.